Sequencing of this TCR beta chain was carried out in a study of blood T cell repertoires in COVID-19. Looking at the study overall: Donors in the United States, Italy and Spain gave samples during acute or convalescent COVID-19. PBMCs, B-cell-depleted T cells, or T cells provided the cDNA or gDNA that made up the material.

The V gene's germline CDR1 is LNHNV and CDR2 YYDKDF (reference sequence). Deletions cut 3 bases from V and 9 bases from J, with 12 bases between. The CDR3 has 13 amino acids. In the study's own analysis: Quantification of nucleated cells was approximated via reference gene primer amplification. Measured with immunoSEQ multiplex PCR; TCRdb has only the in-frame clones, and not every one. V and J calls and clone size come straight from that table; D and trimming were deduced from the DNA. The sample yields about 100,000 clones, 91% seen once. This receptor was obtained from a man aged 50-59 years with acute or convalescent COVID-19. Sequencing was done on a sample of peripheral blood. The chain couples TRBV15 to TRBJ1-5; D possibly corresponds to TRBD1 (6 bases). In nucleotides, the CDR3 is TGTGCCACCAGCAGGAACAGGGCCCGGCCCCAGCATTTT. Its translation: CATSRNRARPQHF.